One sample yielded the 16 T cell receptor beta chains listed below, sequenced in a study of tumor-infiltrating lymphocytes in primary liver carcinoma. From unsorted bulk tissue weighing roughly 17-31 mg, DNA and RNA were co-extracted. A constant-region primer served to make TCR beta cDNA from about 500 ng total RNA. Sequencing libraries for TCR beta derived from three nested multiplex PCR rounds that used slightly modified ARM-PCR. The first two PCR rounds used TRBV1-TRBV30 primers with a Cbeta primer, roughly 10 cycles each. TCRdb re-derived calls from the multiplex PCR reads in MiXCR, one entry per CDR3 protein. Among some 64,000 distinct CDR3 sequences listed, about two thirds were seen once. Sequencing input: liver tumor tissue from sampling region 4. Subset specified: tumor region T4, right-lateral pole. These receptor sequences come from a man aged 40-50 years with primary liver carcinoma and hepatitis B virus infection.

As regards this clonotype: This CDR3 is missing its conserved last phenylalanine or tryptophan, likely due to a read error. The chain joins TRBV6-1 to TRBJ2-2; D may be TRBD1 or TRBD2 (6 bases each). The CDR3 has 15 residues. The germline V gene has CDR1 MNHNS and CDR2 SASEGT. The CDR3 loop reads CASRSGGAGTGGLFI. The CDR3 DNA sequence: TGTGCCAGCAGGTCCGGGGGCGCGGGTACCGGGGGGCTGTTTATT.

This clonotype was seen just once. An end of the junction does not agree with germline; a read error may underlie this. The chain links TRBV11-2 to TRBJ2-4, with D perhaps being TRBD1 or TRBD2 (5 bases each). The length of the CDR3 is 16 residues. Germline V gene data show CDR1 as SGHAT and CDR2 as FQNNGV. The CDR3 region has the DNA TGTGCCAGCAATTTAGATTCGGGGCTAGCCAAAGACATTCATTACTTC. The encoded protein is CASNLDSGLAKDIHYF.

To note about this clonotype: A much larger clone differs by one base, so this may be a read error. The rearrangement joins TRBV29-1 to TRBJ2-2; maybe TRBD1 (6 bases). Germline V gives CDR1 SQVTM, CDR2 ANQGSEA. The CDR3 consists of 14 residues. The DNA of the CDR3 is TGCAGCGTTGCCCGGACAGCGAACAGCGGGGAGCTGTTTTTT. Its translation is CSVARTANSGELFF.

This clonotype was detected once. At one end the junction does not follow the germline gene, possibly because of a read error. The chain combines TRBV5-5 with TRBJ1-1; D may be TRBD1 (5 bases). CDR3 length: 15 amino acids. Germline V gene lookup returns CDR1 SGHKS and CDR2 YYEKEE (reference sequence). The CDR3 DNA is TGTGTCAGCAGCTTGCTCGCAGGGTGGAATACTGAAGCTTTCTTT. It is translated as CVSSLLAGWNTEAFF.

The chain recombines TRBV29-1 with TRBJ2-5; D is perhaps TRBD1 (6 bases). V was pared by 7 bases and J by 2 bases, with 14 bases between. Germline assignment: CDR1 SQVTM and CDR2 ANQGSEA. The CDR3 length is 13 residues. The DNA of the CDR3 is TGCAGCGCTACGTGGGACACGCAAGAGACCCAGTACTTC. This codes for CSATWDTQETQYF. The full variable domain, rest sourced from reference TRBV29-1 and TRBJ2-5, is SAVISQKPSRDICQRGTSLTIQCQVDSQVTMMFWYRQQPGQSLTLIATANQGSEATYESGFVIDKFPISRPNLTFSTLTVSNMSPEDSSIYLCSATWDTQETQYFGPGTRLLVL.

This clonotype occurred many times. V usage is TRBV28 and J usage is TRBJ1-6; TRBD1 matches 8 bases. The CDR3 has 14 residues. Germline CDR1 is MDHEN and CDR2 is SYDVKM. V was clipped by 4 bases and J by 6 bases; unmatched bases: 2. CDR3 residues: CASSSGQGNSPLHF. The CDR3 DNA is TGTGCCAGCAGTTCCGGACAGGGTAATTCACCCCTCCACTTT.

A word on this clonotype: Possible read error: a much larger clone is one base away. The CDR3 bases are TGTGACACCAGTGACCTCATGAACACCGGGGAGCTGTTTTTT. Translating it yields CDTSDLMNTGELFF. The gene calls are TRBV24-1 and TRBJ2-2, with D unresolved. From germline, CDR1 is KGHDR and CDR2 SFDVKD. The length of the CDR3 is 14 residues.

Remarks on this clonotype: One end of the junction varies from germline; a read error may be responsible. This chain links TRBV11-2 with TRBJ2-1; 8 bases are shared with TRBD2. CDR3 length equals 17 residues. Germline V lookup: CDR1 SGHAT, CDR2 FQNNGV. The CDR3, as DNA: TGTGGCAGCAAGAGAGGTACCGGGAGGGCCGGTTACAATGAACAGTTCTTC. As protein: CGSKRGTGRAGYNEQFF.

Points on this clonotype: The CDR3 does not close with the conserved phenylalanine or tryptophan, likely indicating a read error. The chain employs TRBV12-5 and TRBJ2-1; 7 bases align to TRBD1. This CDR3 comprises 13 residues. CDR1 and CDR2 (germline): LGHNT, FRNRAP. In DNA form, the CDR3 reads TGTGCCAGTGGTCCCGGGACAGTAGATGAGCAGTTCCTC. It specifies CASGPGTVDEQFL.

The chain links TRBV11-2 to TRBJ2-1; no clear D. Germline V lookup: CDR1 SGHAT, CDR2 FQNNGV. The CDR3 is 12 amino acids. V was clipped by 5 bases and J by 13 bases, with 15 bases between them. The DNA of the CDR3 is TGTGCCAGCAGCCCCTCTCACAATGGACAGTTCTTC. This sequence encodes CASSPSHNGQFF.

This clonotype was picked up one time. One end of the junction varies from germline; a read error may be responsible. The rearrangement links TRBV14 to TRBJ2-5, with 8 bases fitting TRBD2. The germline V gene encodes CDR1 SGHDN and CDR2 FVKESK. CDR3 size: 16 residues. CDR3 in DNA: TGTGCCCGCAGCCACAGGAGCGGGAGCCCGCAAGAGACCCTGTACTTC. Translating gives CARSHRSGSPQETLYF.

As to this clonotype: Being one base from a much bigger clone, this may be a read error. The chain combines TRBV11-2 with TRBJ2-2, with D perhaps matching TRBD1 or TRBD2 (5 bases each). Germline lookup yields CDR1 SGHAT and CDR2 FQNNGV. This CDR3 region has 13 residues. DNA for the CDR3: TGTGCTATCAGCTTAGATAGGACTGGGGACCTGTTTTTT. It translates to CAISLDRTGDLFF. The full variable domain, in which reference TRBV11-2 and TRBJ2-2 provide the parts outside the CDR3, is EAGVAQSPRYKIIEKRQSVAFWCNPISGHATLYWYQQILGQGPKLLIQFQNNGVVDDSQLPKDRFSAERLKGVDSTLKIQPAKLEDSAVYLCAISLDRTGDLFFGEGSRLTVL.

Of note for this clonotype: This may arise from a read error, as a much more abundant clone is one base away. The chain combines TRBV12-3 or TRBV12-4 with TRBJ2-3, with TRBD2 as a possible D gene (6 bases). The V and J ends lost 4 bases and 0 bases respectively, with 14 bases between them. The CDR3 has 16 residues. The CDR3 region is CASSSDSSGSTDTQYF. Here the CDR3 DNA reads TGTGCCAGCAGTTCAGATTCCAGCGGGAGCACAGATACGCAGTATTTT.

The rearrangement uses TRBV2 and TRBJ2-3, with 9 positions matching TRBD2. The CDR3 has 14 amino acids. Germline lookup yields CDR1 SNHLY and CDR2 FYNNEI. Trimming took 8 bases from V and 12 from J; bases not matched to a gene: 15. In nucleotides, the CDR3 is TGTGCCAGCTCTAGCGGGATACGAACAGATATACAGTATTTT. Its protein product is CASSSGIRTDIQYF.

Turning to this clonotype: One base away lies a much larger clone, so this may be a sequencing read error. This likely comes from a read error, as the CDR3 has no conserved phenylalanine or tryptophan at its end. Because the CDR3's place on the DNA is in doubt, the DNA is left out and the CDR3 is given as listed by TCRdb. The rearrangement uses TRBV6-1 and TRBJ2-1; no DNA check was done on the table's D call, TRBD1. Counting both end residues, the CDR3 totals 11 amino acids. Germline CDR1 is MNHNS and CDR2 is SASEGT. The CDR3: CASSEVGGASV.

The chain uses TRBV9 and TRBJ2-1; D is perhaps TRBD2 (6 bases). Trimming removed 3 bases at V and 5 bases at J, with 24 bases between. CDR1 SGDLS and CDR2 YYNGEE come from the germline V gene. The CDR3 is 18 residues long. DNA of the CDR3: TGTGCCAGCAGCGCGAATGGGAGCGGGCATTCACCCAACAATGAGCAGTTCTTC. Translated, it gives CASSANGSGHSPNNEQFF.